One T cell receptor beta chain is described in this entry. Antigen specificity is unknown. TCRdb's table, derived via immunoSEQ multiplex PCR, lists solely in-frame clones and lacks some. This table has 70,000 to 90,000 clones, about 92% appearing once. V gave up 3 bases and J gave up 5 bases, with 16 bases separating them. The CDR3 covers 16 residues. Germline loops: CDR1 KGHSH, CDR2 LQKENI. This specimen comes from a study of T cell responses to AZD1222 COVID-19 vaccine. Study results and limitations: Donor demographics were predominantly white British with a female majority; clonal diversity may be underestimated. A reported finding is that nearly half of spike-specific TCRs target unmutated variant regions.

The clonotype was recovered from an adult in good health. The material was peripheral blood, obtained on day 0 of AZD1222 vaccination. The gene calls are TRBV18 and TRBJ2-2, with TRBD1 as a possible D gene (6 bases). The CDR3 protein is CASSPRQALGTGELFF. As DNA, the CDR3 is TGTGCCAGCTCACCTAGACAGGCGCTGGGGACCGGGGAGCTGTTTTTT.